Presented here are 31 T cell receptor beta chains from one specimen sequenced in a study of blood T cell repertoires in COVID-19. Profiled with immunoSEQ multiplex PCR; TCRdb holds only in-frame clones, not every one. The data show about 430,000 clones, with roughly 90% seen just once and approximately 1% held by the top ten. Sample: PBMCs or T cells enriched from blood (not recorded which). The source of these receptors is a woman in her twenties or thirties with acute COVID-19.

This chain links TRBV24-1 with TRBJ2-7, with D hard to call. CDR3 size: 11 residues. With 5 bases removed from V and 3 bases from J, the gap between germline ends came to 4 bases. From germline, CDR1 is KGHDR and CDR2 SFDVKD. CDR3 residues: CATSGGYEQYF. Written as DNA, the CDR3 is TGTGCCACCAGTGGAGGCTACGAGCAGTACTTC.

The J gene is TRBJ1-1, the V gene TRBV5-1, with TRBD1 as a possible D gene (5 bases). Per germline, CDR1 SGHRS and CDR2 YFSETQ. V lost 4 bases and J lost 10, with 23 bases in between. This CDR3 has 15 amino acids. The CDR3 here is CASSRTQGYEIGAFF. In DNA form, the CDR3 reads TGCGCCAGCAGCCGTACTCAGGGATATGAGATTGGAGCTTTCTTT. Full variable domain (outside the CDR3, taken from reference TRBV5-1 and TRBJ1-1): KAGVTQTPRYLIKTRGQQVTLSCSPISGHRSVSWYQQTPGQGLQFLFEYFSETQRNKGNFPGRFSGRQFSNSRSEMNVSTLELGDSALYLCASSRTQGYEIGAFFGQGTRLTVV.

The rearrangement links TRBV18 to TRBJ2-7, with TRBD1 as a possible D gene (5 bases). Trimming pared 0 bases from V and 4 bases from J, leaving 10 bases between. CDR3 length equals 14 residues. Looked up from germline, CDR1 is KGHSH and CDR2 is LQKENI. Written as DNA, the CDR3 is TGTGCCAGCTCACCACCGGGGCAGAATTACGAGCAGTACTTC. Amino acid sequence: CASSPPGQNYEQYF.

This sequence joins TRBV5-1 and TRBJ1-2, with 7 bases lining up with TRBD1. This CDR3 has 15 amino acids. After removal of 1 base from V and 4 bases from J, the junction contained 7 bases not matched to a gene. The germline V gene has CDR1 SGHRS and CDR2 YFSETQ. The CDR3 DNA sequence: TGCGCCAGCAGCTTGACCGGGACAGAGCCCTATGGCTACACCTTC. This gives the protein CASSLTGTEPYGYTF.

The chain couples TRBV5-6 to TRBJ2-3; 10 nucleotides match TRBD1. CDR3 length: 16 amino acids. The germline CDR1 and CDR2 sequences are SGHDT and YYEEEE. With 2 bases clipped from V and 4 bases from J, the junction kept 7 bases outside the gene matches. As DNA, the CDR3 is TGTGCCAGCAGCTTTATGGGGACAGGGGTGGCAGATACGCAGTATTTT. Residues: CASSFMGTGVADTQYF.

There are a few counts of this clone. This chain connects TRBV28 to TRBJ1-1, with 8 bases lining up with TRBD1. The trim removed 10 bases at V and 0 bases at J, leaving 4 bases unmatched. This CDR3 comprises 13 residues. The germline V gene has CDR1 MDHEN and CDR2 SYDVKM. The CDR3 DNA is TGTGCCACCGTGGGACAGGTGAACACTGAAGCTTTCTTT. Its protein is CATVGQVNTEAFF.

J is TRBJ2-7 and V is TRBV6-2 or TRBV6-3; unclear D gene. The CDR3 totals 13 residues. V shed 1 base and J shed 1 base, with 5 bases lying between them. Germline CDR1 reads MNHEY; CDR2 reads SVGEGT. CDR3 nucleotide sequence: TGTGCCAGCAGTTACTACTATTCCTACGAGCAGTACTTC. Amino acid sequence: CASSYYYSYEQYF.

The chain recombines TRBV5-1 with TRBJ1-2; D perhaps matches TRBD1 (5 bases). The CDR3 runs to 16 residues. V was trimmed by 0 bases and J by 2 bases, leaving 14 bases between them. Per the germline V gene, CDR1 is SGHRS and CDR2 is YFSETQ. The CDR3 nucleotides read TGCGCCAGCAGCTTGGTCAGCGGGGGGAGGAACTATGGCTACACCTTC. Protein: CASSLVSGGRNYGYTF.

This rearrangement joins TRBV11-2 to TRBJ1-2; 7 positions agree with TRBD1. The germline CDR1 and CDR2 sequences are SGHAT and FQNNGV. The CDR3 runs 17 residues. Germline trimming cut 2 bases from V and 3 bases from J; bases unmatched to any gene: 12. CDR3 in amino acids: CASSLFHNAGTDYGYTF. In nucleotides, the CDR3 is TGTGCCAGCAGCTTATTTCACAACGCCGGGACAGACTATGGCTACACCTTC.

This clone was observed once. The CDR3 region has the DNA TGTGCCAGCAGCTTCCAACAGGGGGCAAATGAAAAACTGTTTTTT. Translating gives CASSFQQGANEKLFF. V is TRBV7-2 and J is TRBJ1-4; 9 nucleotides line up with TRBD1. J was trimmed by 5 bases and V by 3 bases; bases with no gene match: 4. Looked up from germline, CDR1 is SGHTA and CDR2 is FQGNSA. This CDR3 is 15 amino acids long.

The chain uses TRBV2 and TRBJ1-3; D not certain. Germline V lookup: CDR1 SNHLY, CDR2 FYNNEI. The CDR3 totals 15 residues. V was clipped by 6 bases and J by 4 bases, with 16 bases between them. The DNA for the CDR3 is TGTGCCAGCAGCCTCGACATTCAACCGGGAAACACCATATATTTT. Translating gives CASSLDIQPGNTIYF.

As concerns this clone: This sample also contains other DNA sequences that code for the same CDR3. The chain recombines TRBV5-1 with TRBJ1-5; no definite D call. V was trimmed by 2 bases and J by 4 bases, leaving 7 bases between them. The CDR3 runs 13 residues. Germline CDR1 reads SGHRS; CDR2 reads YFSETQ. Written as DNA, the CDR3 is TGCGCCAGCAGCTTATCCCCTAATCAGCCCCAGCATTTT. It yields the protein CASSLSPNQPQHF. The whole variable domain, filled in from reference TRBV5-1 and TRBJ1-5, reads KAGVTQTPRYLIKTRGQQVTLSCSPISGHRSVSWYQQTPGQGLQFLFEYFSETQRNKGNFPGRFSGRQFSNSRSEMNVSTLELGDSALYLCASSLSPNQPQHFGDGTRLSIL.

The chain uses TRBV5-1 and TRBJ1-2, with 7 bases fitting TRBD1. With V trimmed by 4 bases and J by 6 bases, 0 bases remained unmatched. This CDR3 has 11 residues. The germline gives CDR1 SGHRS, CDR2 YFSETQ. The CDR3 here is CASSQGDGYTF. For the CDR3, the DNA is TGCGCCAGCAGCCAGGGGGATGGCTACACCTTC.

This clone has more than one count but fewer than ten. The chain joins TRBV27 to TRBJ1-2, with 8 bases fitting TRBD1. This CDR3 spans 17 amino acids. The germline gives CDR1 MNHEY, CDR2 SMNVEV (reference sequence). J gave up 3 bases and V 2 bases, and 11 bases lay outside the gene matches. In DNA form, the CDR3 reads TGTGCCAGCAGTTTAACGAGCAGGGGGCCGGGGGACTATGGCTACACCTTC. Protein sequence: CASSLTSRGPGDYGYTF.

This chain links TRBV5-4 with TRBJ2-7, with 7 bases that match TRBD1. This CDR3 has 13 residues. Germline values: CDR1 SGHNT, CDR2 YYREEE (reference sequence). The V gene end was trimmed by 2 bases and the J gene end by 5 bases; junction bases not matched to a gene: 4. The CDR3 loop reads CASSLPQGNEQYF. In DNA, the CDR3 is TGTGCCAGCAGCTTACCACAGGGGAACGAGCAGTACTTC.

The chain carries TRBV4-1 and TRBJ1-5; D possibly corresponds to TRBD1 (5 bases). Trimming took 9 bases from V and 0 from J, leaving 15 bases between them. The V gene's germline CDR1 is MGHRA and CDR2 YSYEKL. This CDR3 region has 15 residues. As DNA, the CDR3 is TGCGCCAGTAGGGAGGGGCCCAATAGCAATCAGCCCCAGCATTTT. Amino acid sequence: CASREGPNSNQPQHF.

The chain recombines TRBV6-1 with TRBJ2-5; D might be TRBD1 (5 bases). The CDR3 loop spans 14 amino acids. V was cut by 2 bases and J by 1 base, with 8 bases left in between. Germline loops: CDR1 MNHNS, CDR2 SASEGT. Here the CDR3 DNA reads TGTGCCAGCAGTGAACAGACAGTCCAAGAGACCCAGTACTTC. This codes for CASSEQTVQETQYF.

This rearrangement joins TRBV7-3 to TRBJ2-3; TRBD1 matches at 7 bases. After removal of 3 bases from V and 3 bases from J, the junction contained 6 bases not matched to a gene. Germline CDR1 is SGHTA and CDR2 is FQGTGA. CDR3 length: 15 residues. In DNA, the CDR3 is TGTGCCAGCAGCTTCGGGACAGCAGTAACAGATACGCAGTATTTT. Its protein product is CASSFGTAVTDTQYF.

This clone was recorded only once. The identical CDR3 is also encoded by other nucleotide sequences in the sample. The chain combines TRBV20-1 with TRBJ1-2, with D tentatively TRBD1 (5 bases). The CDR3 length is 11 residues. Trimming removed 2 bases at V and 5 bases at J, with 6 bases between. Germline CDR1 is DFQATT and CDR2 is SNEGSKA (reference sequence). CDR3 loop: CSARQGYGYTF. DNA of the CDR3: TGCAGTGCTAGACAGGGTTATGGCTACACCTTC.

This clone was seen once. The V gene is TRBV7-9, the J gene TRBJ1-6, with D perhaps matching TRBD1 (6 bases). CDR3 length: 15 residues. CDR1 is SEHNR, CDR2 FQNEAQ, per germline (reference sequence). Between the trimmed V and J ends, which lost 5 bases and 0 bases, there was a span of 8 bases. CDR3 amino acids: CASSTGSSYNSPLHF. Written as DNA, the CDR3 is TGTGCCAGCAGCACAGGGAGCTCCTATAATTCACCCCTCCACTTT. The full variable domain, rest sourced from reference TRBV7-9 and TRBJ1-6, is DTGVSQNPRHKITKRGQNVTFRCDPISEHNRLYWYRQTLGQGPEFLTYFQNEAQLEKSRLLSDRFSAERPKGSFSTLEIQRTEQGDSAMYLCASSTGSSYNSPLHFGNGTRLTVT.

CDR3 amino acids: CASSQGTSGAYEQYF. In DNA form, the CDR3 reads TGTGCCAGCAGCCAAGGGACTAGCGGGGCCTACGAGCAGTACTTC. J is TRBJ2-7 and V is TRBV4-2, with 12 bases fitting TRBD2. From germline, CDR1 is LGHNA and CDR2 YNFKEQ. The CDR3 contains 15 residues. V dropped 1 base and J dropped 2; count of bases not matched to a gene: 0.

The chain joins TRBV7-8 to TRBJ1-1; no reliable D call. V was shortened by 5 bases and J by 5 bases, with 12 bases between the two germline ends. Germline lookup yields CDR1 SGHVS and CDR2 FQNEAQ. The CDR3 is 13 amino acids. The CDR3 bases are TGTGCCAGCAGCCGCGGGGTGATGACTGAAGCTTTCTTT. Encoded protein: CASSRGVMTEAFF.

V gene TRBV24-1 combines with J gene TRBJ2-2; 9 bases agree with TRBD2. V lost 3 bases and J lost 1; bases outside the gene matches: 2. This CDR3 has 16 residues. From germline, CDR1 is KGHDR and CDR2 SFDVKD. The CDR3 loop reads CATSDRRGGNTGELFF. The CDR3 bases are TGTGCCACCAGTGATCGGCGGGGGGGGAACACCGGGGAGCTGTTTTTT.

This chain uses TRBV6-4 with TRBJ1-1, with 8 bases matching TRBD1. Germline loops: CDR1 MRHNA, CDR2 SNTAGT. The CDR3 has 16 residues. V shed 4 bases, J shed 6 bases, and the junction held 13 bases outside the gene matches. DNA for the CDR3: TGTGCCAGCAGTGGGCGCGGACAGGGAGGGGGAGCTGAAGCTTTCTTT. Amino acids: CASSGRGQGGGAEAFF.

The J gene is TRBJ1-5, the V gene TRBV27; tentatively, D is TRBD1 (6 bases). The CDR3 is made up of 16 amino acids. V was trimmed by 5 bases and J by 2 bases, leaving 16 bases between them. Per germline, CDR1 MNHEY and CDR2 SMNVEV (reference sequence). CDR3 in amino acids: CASSTNQGSGNQPQHF. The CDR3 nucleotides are TGTGCCAGCAGTACCAATCAGGGGAGTGGCAATCAGCCCCAGCATTTT.

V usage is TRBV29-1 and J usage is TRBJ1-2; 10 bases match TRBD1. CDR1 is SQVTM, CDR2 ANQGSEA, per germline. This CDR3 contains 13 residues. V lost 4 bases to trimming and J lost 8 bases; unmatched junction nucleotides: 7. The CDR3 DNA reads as TGCAGCGTTGCGTCATGGACAGGGGGAGGCTACACCTTC. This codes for CSVASWTGGGYTF.

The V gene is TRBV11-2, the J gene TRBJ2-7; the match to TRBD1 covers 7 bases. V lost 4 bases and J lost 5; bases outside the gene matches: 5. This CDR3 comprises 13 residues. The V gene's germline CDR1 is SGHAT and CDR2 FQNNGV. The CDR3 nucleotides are TGTGCCAGCAGCTCTAACAGGGGCCACGAGCAGTACTTC. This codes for CASSSNRGHEQYF.

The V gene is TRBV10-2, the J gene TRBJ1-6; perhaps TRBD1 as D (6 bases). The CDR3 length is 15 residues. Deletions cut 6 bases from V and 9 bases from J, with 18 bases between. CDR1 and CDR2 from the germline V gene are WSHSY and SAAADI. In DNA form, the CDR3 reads TGCGCCAGCAGAGCAGGGGAGTCGCTTCGTTCACCCCTCCACTTT. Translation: CASRAGESLRSPLHF.

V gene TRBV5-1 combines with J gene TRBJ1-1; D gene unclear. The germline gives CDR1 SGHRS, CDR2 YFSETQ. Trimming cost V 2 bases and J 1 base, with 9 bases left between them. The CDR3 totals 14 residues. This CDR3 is CASSLRHPNTEAFF. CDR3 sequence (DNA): TGCGCCAGCAGCTTAAGACACCCGAACACTGAAGCTTTCTTT.

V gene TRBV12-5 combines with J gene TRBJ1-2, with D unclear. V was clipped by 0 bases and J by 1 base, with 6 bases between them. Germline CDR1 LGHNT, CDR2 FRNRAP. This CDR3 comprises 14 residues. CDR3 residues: CASGLVPGNYGYTF. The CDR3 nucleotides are TGTGCTAGTGGTTTGGTACCCGGTAACTATGGCTACACCTTC.

The CDR3 nucleotides are TGTGCCAGCAGCTTACATCAGGGGACCACTGAAGCTTTCTTT. Translation: CASSLHQGTTEAFF. V is TRBV7-9 and J is TRBJ1-1; a possible D gene is TRBD1 (6 bases). The CDR3 has 14 residues. CDR1 is SEHNR and CDR2 is FQNEAQ in the germline V gene (reference sequence). The germline V and J ends were trimmed by 2 bases and 4 bases, with 11 bases remaining between them.